This TCR beta chain was identified in a study of patients and donors after allogeneic stem cell transplantation. Trimming removed 2 bases from V and 0 bases from J, with 14 bases in between. The CDR3 runs 17 residues. TCRdb reanalysed the RT-PCR reads using MiXCR and keeps one entry per CDR3 protein. The sample contains 900,000 to 1,000,000 distinct CDR3 sequences, about 20% of which appear only once. The sequence was collected from a human donor who was either an allogeneic HSCT recipient or a stem cell or donor lymphocyte infusion donor (not recorded which). It is not recorded whose cells these are; they may come from a transplant donor. The V and J genes are TRBV12-3 or TRBV12-4 and TRBJ1-3; D gene ambiguous. Specimen: blood, either unsorted or a sorted T cell fraction (not recorded which). The CDR3 coding sequence is TGTGCCAGCAGTTTAAAGAATAGCCAGCACTCTGGAAACACCATATATTTT. It codes for CASSLKNSQHSGNTIYF.